This entry lists 29 T cell receptor beta chains sequenced from one sample in a study of blood T cells in healthy people across ages. Using a J-beta primer mix together with a sample-barcoded 5' primer, a second PCR was run for roughly 7 to 12 cycles. TCRdb reanalysed the 5' RACE reads using MiXCR and keeps one entry per CDR3 protein. The sample yields 1.2 million to 1.5 million distinct CDR3 sequences, approximately 59% seen once. Sequenced material: blood. All receptors come from a man aged 18 to 30 in good health.

This clonotype appeared a few times. CDR3 in DNA: TGTGCCAGCAGCACACCGGGACAGAACTACAATGAGCAGTTCTTC. Protein sequence: CASSTPGQNYNEQFF. The chain combines TRBV7-2 with TRBJ2-1; 7 bases map to TRBD1. Germline assignment: CDR1 SGHTA and CDR2 FQGNSA. The CDR3 loop spans 15 amino acids. The V segment lost 5 bases and the J segment 3 bases; nucleotides outside the gene matches: 7.

The chain couples TRBV6-2 or TRBV6-3 to TRBJ2-1; maybe TRBD2 (6 bases). This CDR3 spans 16 amino acids. The germline gives CDR1 MNHEY, CDR2 SVGEGT. The V and J ends lost 4 bases and 4 bases respectively, with 17 bases between them. The CDR3 spells CASSSHRERLYNEQFF. In nucleotides, the CDR3 is TGTGCCAGCAGTTCCCATCGGGAGAGGCTATACAATGAGCAGTTCTTC.

The V gene is TRBV7-2, the J gene TRBJ2-1; D tentatively fits TRBD1 or TRBD2 (6 bases each). V was trimmed by 4 bases and J by 10 bases, leaving 23 bases between them. In germline, CDR1 is SGHTA, CDR2 FQGNSA. This CDR3 has 16 amino acids. The CDR3 bases are TGTGCCAGCAGCTCCCCCCAAGGGGGGCCCTTCAGGGAGCAGTTCTTC. Protein product: CASSSPQGGPFREQFF.

The chain has TRBV12-5 and TRBJ2-2; D gene ambiguous. This CDR3 is 12 amino acids long. Trimming removed 3 bases at V and 5 bases at J, with 4 bases between. The V gene's germline CDR1 is LGHNT and CDR2 FRNRAP. CDR3 in DNA: TGTGCTAGTGGTTTATTTACCGGGGAGCTGTTTTTT. This translates into CASGLFTGELFF.

V and J are TRBV6-2 or TRBV6-3 and TRBJ2-1; D is unresolved. The CDR3 consists of 13 residues. CDR1 is MNHEY, CDR2 SVGEGT, per germline. The germline V and J ends were trimmed by 2 bases and 10 bases, with 12 bases remaining between them. CDR3: CASSYSQVREQFF. Written as DNA, the CDR3 is TGTGCCAGCAGTTACAGTCAGGTTAGAGAGCAGTTCTTC.

Here the CDR3 reads CAWSYMGPNTEAFF. The DNA of the CDR3 is TGTGCCTGGAGCTACATGGGCCCTAACACTGAAGCTTTCTTT. V usage is TRBV30 and J usage is TRBJ1-1; the D is unclear. In germline, CDR1 is GTSNPN, CDR2 SVGIG (reference sequence). CDR3 size: 14 residues. V dropped 3 bases and J dropped 2 bases, with 13 bases sitting between them.

This clonotype appeared a few times. The chain has TRBV6-2 or TRBV6-3 and TRBJ2-5; maybe TRBD2 (6 bases). Germline values: CDR1 MNHEY, CDR2 SVGEGT. The CDR3 covers 14 residues. Trimming took 4 bases from V and 1 from J, leaving 10 bases between them. The CDR3 region has the DNA TGTGCCAGCAGTTTCGGGGGAACCCAAGAGACCCAGTACTTC. It translates to CASSFGGTQETQYF.

The chain links TRBV27 to TRBJ2-2; D perhaps matches TRBD2 (5 bases). Germline values: CDR1 MNHEY, CDR2 SMNVEV (reference sequence). The CDR3 is 14 amino acids. The ends were cut back, 8 bases at V and 4 bases at J, with 14 bases in the middle. The CDR3 is CASGPSGSTGELFF. The CDR3 DNA sequence: TGTGCCAGCGGTCCGAGCGGATCCACCGGGGAGCTGTTTTTT.

This clonotype was counted only a few times. V and J are TRBV20-1 and TRBJ1-5; 7 nucleotides agree with TRBD1. The CDR3 runs to 14 residues. Germline lookup yields CDR1 DFQATT and CDR2 SNEGSKA (reference sequence). Trimming at V came to 4 bases and at J to 2 bases, leaving 5 bases not matched to a gene. In DNA form, the CDR3 reads TGCAGTGCTATCAGGGGGGCGGGCAATCAGCCCCAGCATTTT. Its translation is CSAIRGAGNQPQHF.

This clonotype was recorded a few times. The V call is TRBV28, the J call TRBJ2-7, with 8 bases fitting TRBD1. The CDR3 covers 14 residues. CDR1 is MDHEN, CDR2 SYDVKM, per germline. The trim removed 6 bases at V and 0 bases at J, leaving 4 bases unmatched. The CDR3 DNA reads as TGTGCCAGCAGGAGGACAGGGCTCTCCTACGAGCAGTACTTC. This sequence encodes CASRRTGLSYEQYF.

The chain couples TRBV6-5 to TRBJ1-4; D is unresolved. V was cut by 1 base and J by 0 bases, with 18 bases left in between. Germline lookup yields CDR1 MNHEY and CDR2 SVGAGI. The CDR3 spans 19 residues. The CDR3 nucleotides are TGTGCCAGCAGTTACTTTCCTCTTACTCCTGATGCAACTAATGAAAAACTGTTTTTT. Its translation: CASSYFPLTPDATNEKLFF.

The gene calls are TRBV4-1 and TRBJ2-2; 8 nucleotides line up with TRBD2. The junction had 15 bases not matched to a gene; V was cut back by 1 base and J by 5 bases. The CDR3 is 19 amino acids. CDR1 and CDR2 (germline): MGHRA, YSYEKL. In DNA form, the CDR3 reads TGCGCCAGCAGCCAAGTTCCGCCCCCGGGGGGGTTCAGGACCGGGGAGCTGTTTTTT. It yields the protein CASSQVPPPGGFRTGELFF.

This clonotype has only one observation. V gene TRBV9 combines with J gene TRBJ2-1; 10 nucleotides align to TRBD1. The CDR3 is 15 amino acids. CDR1 SGDLS and CDR2 YYNGEE come from the germline V gene. After removal of 3 bases from V and 9 bases from J, the junction contained 9 bases not matched to a gene. Here the CDR3 DNA reads TGTGCCAGCAGCGGATTTAGGACAGGGGGGGGTGAGCAGTTCTTC. Its protein product is CASSGFRTGGGEQFF. Variable domain in full (rest from reference TRBV9 and TRBJ2-1): DSGVTQTPKHLITATGQRVTLRCSPRSGDLSVYWYQQSLDQGLQFLIQYYNGEERAKGNILERFSAQQFPDLHSELNLSSLELGDSALYFCASSGFRTGGGEQFFGPGTRLTVL.

The chain couples TRBV27 to TRBJ2-2; possible D gene TRBD2, 5 bases. The CDR3 has 15 residues. Germline V gene lookup returns CDR1 MNHEY and CDR2 SMNVEV (reference sequence). V was cut by 0 bases and J by 4 bases, with 9 bases left in between. CDR3 amino acids: CASSLSRGFTGELFF. The CDR3 DNA sequence: TGTGCCAGCAGTTTATCACGGGGATTCACCGGGGAGCTGTTTTTT.

V and J are TRBV12-3 or TRBV12-4 and TRBJ2-7; 7 positions agree with TRBD1. With V trimmed by 3 bases and J by 7 bases, 9 bases remained unmatched. CDR3 length: 14 amino acids. Here the CDR3 DNA reads TGTGCCAGCAGTTTTAGTACAGGGGATGGGGAGCAGTACTTC. It yields the protein CASSFSTGDGEQYF.

V usage is TRBV28 and J usage is TRBJ1-5, with 7 bases that match TRBD1. The CDR3 contains 16 residues. Germline trimming cut 1 base from V and 7 bases from J; bases unmatched to any gene: 10. Germline CDR1 reads MDHEN; CDR2 reads SYDVKM. The CDR3 protein is CASSLLGQGVGQPQHF. Here the CDR3 DNA reads TGTGCCAGCAGTTTATTAGGGCAGGGGGTCGGCCAGCCCCAGCATTTT.

The chain uses TRBV2 and TRBJ1-5; D is unclear. This CDR3 contains 16 residues. Trimming pared 0 bases from V and 3 bases from J, leaving 12 bases between. Per germline, CDR1 SNHLY and CDR2 FYNNEI. The CDR3 bases are TGTGCCAGCAGTGAAGCGGATTGGGGATCCAATCAGCCCCAGCATTTT. Its translation: CASSEADWGSNQPQHF.

The chain joins TRBV4-1 to TRBJ1-2; the match to TRBD1 covers 7 bases. Per germline, CDR1 MGHRA and CDR2 YSYEKL. CDR3 length: 15 residues. V dropped 4 bases and J dropped 6; count of bases not matched to a gene: 11. CDR3 DNA sequence: TGCGCCAGCAGCCCTCAATTGACAGGGCTGCATGGCTACACCTTC. This encodes CASSPQLTGLHGYTF.

This rearrangement joins TRBV27 to TRBJ2-5, with 8 bases aligning to TRBD2. The assigned J gene may be wrong: the sequence end matches TRBJ2-7 better. CDR1 is MNHEY, CDR2 SMNVEV, per germline (reference sequence). There are 14 residues in the CDR3. For the CDR3, the DNA is TGTGCCAGCAGTTTTACGGCGGGAGGCGACGAGCAGTACTTC. Encoded protein: CASSFTAGGDEQYF.

This clonotype was counted between two and nine times. The chain employs TRBV12-3 or TRBV12-4 and TRBJ2-4; D possibly uses TRBD1 or TRBD2 (5 bases each). The CDR3 has 16 amino acids. V shed 6 bases and J shed 2 bases, with 17 bases lying between them. The DNA for the CDR3 is TGTGCCAGCAGGAACCGGGACGGCGGCCCCAAAAACATTCAGTACTTC. Translation: CASRNRDGGPKNIQYF.

This chain links TRBV28 with TRBJ2-4; 8 bases line up with TRBD1. CDR3 length: 15 amino acids. After removal of 5 bases from V and 9 bases from J, the junction contained 12 bases not matched to a gene. Germline V gives CDR1 MDHEN, CDR2 SYDVKM. CDR3 protein: CASSIPGQGVGIQYF. CDR3 in DNA: TGTGCCAGCAGTATCCCAGGACAGGGTGTAGGCATTCAGTACTTC. Full variable domain (remainder filled in from reference TRBV28 and TRBJ2-4): DVKVTQSSRYLVKRTGEKVFLECVQDMDHENMFWYRQDPGLGLRLIYFSYDVKMKEKGDIPEGYSVSREKKERFSLILESASTNQTSMYLCASSIPGQGVGIQYFGAGTRLSVL.

The rearrangement links TRBV29-1 to TRBJ1-4, with 7 positions matching TRBD1. CDR1 and CDR2 (germline): SQVTM, ANQGSEA. V was pared by 5 bases and J by 7 bases, with 4 bases of the junction left unmatched. The CDR3 sequence is 12 residues long. This CDR3 is CSVRDSSEKLFF. Here the CDR3 DNA reads TGCAGCGTTAGGGACAGCAGTGAAAAACTGTTTTTT. Using reference TRBV29-1 and TRBJ1-4 for the parts outside the CDR3, the full variable domain is SAVISQKPSRDICQRGTSLTIQCQVDSQVTMMFWYRQQPGQSLTLIATANQGSEATYESGFVIDKFPISRPNLTFSTLTVSNMSPEDSSIYLCSVRDSSEKLFFGSGTQLSVL.

The chain links TRBV4-1 to TRBJ2-5, with D perhaps TRBD1 or TRBD2 (5 bases each). Deletions cut 1 base from V and 4 bases from J, with 16 bases between. This CDR3 contains 16 residues. CDR1 MGHRA and CDR2 YSYEKL come from the germline V gene. CDR3 DNA: TGCGCCAGCAGCCAAGTGGCTGTGCGAGGGACAGAGACCCAGTACTTC. Its protein is CASSQVAVRGTETQYF.

This clonotype has a single count. An end of the junction does not agree with germline; a read error may underlie this. The rearrangement joins TRBV5-1 to TRBJ2-3, with 8 bases fitting TRBD1. There are 12 residues in the CDR3. Germline V CDR1 and CDR2: SGHRS, YFSETQ. CDR3 amino acids: CASSYGQGLPFF. The CDR3 DNA reads as TGCGCCAGCAGCTACGGACAGGGCCTGCCTTTTTTT.

This chain connects TRBV20-1 to TRBJ1-2; 11 bases are a match to TRBD1. Trimming cost V 4 bases and J 4 bases; bases outside gene matches: 2. Germline V gene data show CDR1 as DFQATT and CDR2 as SNEGSKA (reference sequence). The CDR3 loop spans 13 amino acids. The DNA of the CDR3 is TGCAGTGCTATTGGGACAGGGGGCTATGGCTACACCTTC. Translated: CSAIGTGGYGYTF.

In DNA, the CDR3 is TGTGCCAGCATTCTATGGGGGGGGGATTACAATGAGCAGTTCTTC. This sequence encodes CASILWGGDYNEQFF. This chain links TRBV7-9 with TRBJ2-1, with 7 bases that match TRBD2. With 7 bases clipped from V and 4 bases from J, the junction kept 10 bases outside the gene matches. The CDR3 contains 15 residues. The germline gives CDR1 SEHNR, CDR2 FQNEAQ (reference sequence).

The table lists this clonotype with a few counts. The V gene is TRBV20-1, the J gene TRBJ1-5, with D uncertain. V shed 3 bases and J shed 4 bases, with 7 bases lying between them. CDR3 length equals 12 residues. Germline CDR1 and CDR2: DFQATT and SNEGSKA (reference sequence). For the CDR3, the DNA is TGCAGTGCTAGTTCTCAAAATCAGCCCCAGCATTTT. This translates into CSASSQNQPQHF.

J is TRBJ2-7 and V is TRBV6-2 or TRBV6-3; TRBD2 agrees at 10 bases. Germline assignment: CDR1 MNHEY and CDR2 SVGEGT. The junction had 5 bases not matched to a gene; V was cut back by 8 bases and J by 4 bases. This CDR3 contains 13 residues. CDR3 sequence (DNA): TGTGCCAGCCGCGGGACTAGCGAGTACGAGCAGTACTTC. It is translated as CASRGTSEYEQYF.

This chain joins TRBV14 and TRBJ1-2; a possible D gene is TRBD1 (6 bases). Trimming removed 0 bases from V and 7 bases from J, with 15 bases in between. The CDR3 length is 15 residues. Germline CDR1 is SGHDN and CDR2 is FVKESK. The CDR3 region has the DNA TGTGCCAGCAGCCAAGATCGTTTTGGGGGCTTTGGCTACACCTTC. Protein: CASSQDRFGGFGYTF. Based on the CDR3 plus reference TRBV14 and TRBJ1-2, the full variable domain is EAGVTQFPSHSVIEKGQTVTLRCDPISGHDNLYWYRRVMGKEIKFLLHFVKESKQDESGMPNNRFLAERTGGTYSTLKVQPAELEDSGVYFCASSQDRFGGFGYTFGSGTRLTVV.